One and the same sample provided the 23 T cell receptor beta chains below, sequenced in a study of blood T cell repertoires in COVID-19. Libraries were prepared by immunoSEQ multiplex PCR; TCRdb keeps only in-frame clonotypes and omits some of them. This sample yields 150,000 to 200,000 clones, of which around 74% are seen a single time; roughly 2.8% belongs to the top ten. Input material: peripheral blood. These receptors all stem from a man in his 70s with acute or convalescent COVID-19.

V is TRBV2 and J is TRBJ1-1; 8 bases map to TRBD1. This CDR3 contains 14 residues. Trimming at V came to 5 bases and at J to 5 bases, leaving 7 bases not matched to a gene. Looked up from germline, CDR1 is SNHLY and CDR2 is FYNNEI. The CDR3 loop is CASSSTGGETEAFF. CDR3 DNA: TGTGCCAGCAGTTCTACAGGGGGAGAGACTGAAGCTTTCTTT.

This clone appeared a single time. This chain links TRBV5-8 with TRBJ1-6; 7 bases agree with TRBD1. Germline V gene data show CDR1 as SGHTS and CDR2 as YDEGEE. The V and J ends lost 0 bases and 10 bases, in that order; junction bases with no gene match: 13. The CDR3 consists of 17 residues. The CDR3 is CASSLGTWDSTLSPLHF. As DNA, the CDR3 is TGTGCCAGCAGCTTGGGTACCTGGGACAGCACATTATCACCCCTCCACTTT.

The V call is TRBV7-9, the J call TRBJ1-3; no firm D call. Trimming pared 8 bases from V and 4 bases from J, leaving 15 bases between. This CDR3 contains 14 residues. Germline loops: CDR1 SEHNR, CDR2 FQNEAQ (reference sequence). The CDR3 DNA is TGTGCCAGCTCTGTTGAATCCCGGGGAAACACCATATATTTT. Protein: CASSVESRGNTIYF.

This clone was detected only a few times. The rearrangement joins TRBV6-5 to TRBJ2-7; D gene ambiguous. V was shortened by 0 bases and J by 3 bases, with 12 bases between the two germline ends. This CDR3 region has 15 residues. Germline-derived CDR1 and CDR2 are MNHEY and SVGAGI. The CDR3 region has the DNA TGTGCCAGCAGTTACTCGTTTTCATCGGTCTACGAGCAGTACTTC. Amino acids: CASSYSFSSVYEQYF.

The J gene is TRBJ2-5, the V gene TRBV6-5; D possibly corresponds to TRBD2 (5 bases). V was trimmed by 2 bases and J by 5 bases, leaving 12 bases between them. CDR1 is MNHEY, CDR2 SVGAGI, per germline. CDR3 size: 14 residues. This chain's CDR3 is CASSYRSGLETQYF. The CDR3 DNA is TGTGCCAGCAGTTACAGAAGCGGCCTGGAGACCCAGTACTTC.

The CDR3 region is CASSFPDGETQYF. CDR3 coding DNA: TGTGCCAGCAGCTTTCCCGACGGGGAGACCCAGTACTTC. The V gene is TRBV5-8, the J gene TRBJ2-5, with D unclear. The CDR3 length is 13 residues. V dropped 2 bases and J dropped 5 bases, with 10 bases sitting between them. Germline assignment: CDR1 SGHTS and CDR2 YDEGEE.

This chain uses TRBV11-2 with TRBJ2-1; weak D call: TRBD1 (5 bases). V lost 4 bases, J lost 9 bases, and 22 bases lay in between. The CDR3 contains 16 residues. Germline loops: CDR1 SGHAT, CDR2 FQNNGV. In DNA, the CDR3 is TGTGCCAGCAGCTCCTTCCAGGACAACCCTTCGGTTGAGCAGTTCTTC. Translated: CASSSFQDNPSVEQFF.

The chain recombines TRBV10-1 with TRBJ1-1; TRBD1 aligns across 7 bases. Germline values: CDR1 WNHNN, CDR2 SYGVQD (reference sequence). Losses at the gene ends were 10 bases for V and 1 base for J; bases not matched to a gene: 6. The CDR3 is made up of 13 amino acids. The CDR3 DNA sequence: TGCGCCACCGCGGAGGGGGCGAACACTGAAGCTTTCTTT. It translates to CATAEGANTEAFF.

This clone was detected a few times. The chain carries TRBV6-4 and TRBJ2-1; 7 bases agree with TRBD2. Germline loops: CDR1 MRHNA, CDR2 SNTAGT. CDR3 length equals 15 residues. Trimming took 0 bases from V and 7 from J; bases not matched to a gene: 6. The CDR3 sequence is CASSDSRASGNEQFF. The CDR3 region has the DNA TGTGCCAGCAGTGACTCGAGGGCTAGCGGAAATGAGCAGTTCTTC.

The chain recombines TRBV2 with TRBJ2-5; 8 positions match TRBD1. Germline-derived CDR1 and CDR2 are SNHLY and FYNNEI. V gave up 4 bases and J gave up 4 bases; unmatched junction bases: 8. This CDR3 is 15 amino acids long. The CDR3 region has the DNA TGTGCCAGCAGTGCCGGGACAGGAGCGGGAGAGACCCAGTACTTC. It is translated as CASSAGTGAGETQYF.

This rearrangement joins TRBV29-1 to TRBJ2-3; perhaps TRBD1 as D (6 bases). The V gene's germline CDR1 is SQVTM and CDR2 ANQGSEA. The CDR3 contains 10 residues. The ends were cut back, 6 bases at V and 11 bases at J, with 12 bases in the middle. Here the CDR3 DNA reads TGCAGCGTAAGGACAGAGGAGCAGTATTTT. It yields the protein CSVRTEEQYF.

The rearrangement links TRBV27 to TRBJ1-1; D perhaps matches TRBD1 (5 bases). The CDR3 loop spans 15 amino acids. Germline V gene data show CDR1 as MNHEY and CDR2 as SMNVEV (reference sequence). V was clipped by 6 bases and J by 0 bases, with 14 bases between them. CDR3 sequence: CASSPGAGMNTEAFF. For the CDR3, the DNA is TGTGCCAGCAGCCCCGGGGCGGGGATGAACACTGAAGCTTTCTTT.

The chain recombines TRBV5-6 with TRBJ2-7; 10 bases are shared with TRBD1. The germline gives CDR1 SGHDT, CDR2 YYEEEE. The length of the CDR3 is 13 residues. The trim removed 4 bases at V and 4 bases at J, leaving 2 bases unmatched. The CDR3 DNA reads TGTGCCAGCAGCCGACAGGGGGCGTACGAGCAGTACTTC. Translating it yields CASSRQGAYEQYF.

The rearrangement joins TRBV7-8 to TRBJ2-1; TRBD2 is a possible D gene (6 bases). CDR1 and CDR2 (germline): SGHVS, FQNEAQ. Trimming removed 5 bases at V and 5 bases at J, with 22 bases between. This CDR3 is 17 amino acids long. The CDR3 is CASSHRFSGEMDNEQFF. DNA of the CDR3: TGTGCCAGCAGCCATAGATTTTCGGGGGAGATGGACAATGAGCAGTTCTTC.

The V call is TRBV6-5, the J call TRBJ2-7; 10 nucleotides align to TRBD2. CDR3 length: 14 amino acids. Germline V CDR1 and CDR2: MNHEY, SVGAGI. V shed 5 bases, J shed 4 bases, and the junction held 5 bases outside the gene matches. CDR3 residues: CASSTGTSDYEQYF. The CDR3 nucleotides read TGTGCCAGCAGTACCGGGACTAGCGATTACGAGCAGTACTTC.

The chain is built from TRBV27 and TRBJ2-3; 8 nucleotides agree with TRBD2. The length of the CDR3 is 16 residues. Trimming cost V 0 bases and J 2 bases; bases outside gene matches: 4. CDR1 is MNHEY and CDR2 is SMNVEV in the germline V gene (reference sequence). CDR3 region: CASSLSGGGNTDTQYF. DNA of the CDR3: TGTGCCAGCAGTTTATCTGGCGGGGGGAACACAGATACGCAGTATTTT.

The V gene is TRBV5-8, the J gene TRBJ1-3, with TRBD1 matching 7 bases. CDR3 size: 16 residues. CDR1 is SGHTS, CDR2 YDEGEE, per germline. V was clipped by 2 bases and J by 0 bases; unmatched bases: 5. CDR3 region: CASSFTGTVSGNTIYF. In DNA form, the CDR3 reads TGTGCCAGCAGCTTTACCGGGACAGTCTCTGGAAACACCATATATTTT.

The gene calls are TRBV7-6 and TRBJ2-3; 7 nucleotides align to TRBD2. The CDR3 covers 13 residues. Germline V gene data show CDR1 as SGHVS and CDR2 as FNYEAQ. The J segment lost 5 bases and the V segment lost 5 bases, leaving 4 bases of the junction unmatched. CDR3 bases: TGTGCCAGCAGCCCCGGGACTATAGATACGCAGTATTTT. Amino acid sequence: CASSPGTIDTQYF.

V usage is TRBV9 and J usage is TRBJ2-3; 9 nucleotides line up with TRBD2. The length of the CDR3 is 15 residues. The germline V gene has CDR1 SGDLS and CDR2 YYNGEE. After removal of 0 bases from V and 1 base from J, the junction contained 0 bases not matched to a gene. CDR3 loop: CASSVVAGGTDTQYF. In DNA, the CDR3 is TGTGCCAGCAGCGTAGTAGCGGGAGGCACAGATACGCAGTATTTT. Filled out from reference TRBV9 and TRBJ2-3, the complete variable domain reads DSGVTQTPKHLITATGQRVTLRCSPRSGDLSVYWYQQSLDQGLQFLIQYYNGEERAKGNILERFSAQQFPDLHSELNLSSLELGDSALYFCASSVVAGGTDTQYFGPGTRLTVL.

The genes are TRBV4-3 and TRBJ1-2; D remains unclear. CDR1 is LGHNA and CDR2 is YSLEER in the germline V gene. This CDR3 comprises 14 residues. V was clipped by 0 bases and J by 4 bases, with 9 bases between them. The CDR3 loop is CASSQDGGIYGYTF. CDR3 bases: TGCGCCAGCAGCCAAGACGGAGGGATCTATGGCTACACCTTC.

This rearrangement joins TRBV7-9 to TRBJ1-3; TRBD1 agrees at 8 bases. CDR3 size: 16 residues. Germline V CDR1 and CDR2: SEHNR, FQNEAQ (reference sequence). Trimming cost V 4 bases and J 0 bases; bases outside gene matches: 5. Here the CDR3 reads CASSWRTGNSGNTIYF. In DNA, the CDR3 is TGTGCCAGCAGCTGGCGGACAGGGAACTCTGGAAACACCATATATTTT.

Many counts were recorded for this clone. The chain combines TRBV27 with TRBJ2-3, with D perhaps TRBD2 (6 bases). Trimming pared 1 base from V and 2 bases from J, leaving 10 bases between. The CDR3 is 15 amino acids. Germline V CDR1 and CDR2: MNHEY, SMNVEV (reference sequence). The CDR3 is CASSLFGGYTDTQYF. The CDR3 DNA follows: TGTGCCAGCAGTTTATTCGGGGGATACACAGATACGCAGTATTTT.

This chain connects TRBV11-3 to TRBJ2-7; TRBD1 might be the D (5 bases). V lost 3 bases and J lost 6, with 12 bases in between. CDR1 is SGHNT and CDR2 is YENEEA in the germline V gene. The CDR3 runs to 13 residues. DNA for the CDR3: TGTGCCAGCAGCTTTGGCAGACAGCTCGAGCAGTACTTC. It translates to CASSFGRQLEQYF.